This TCR beta chain emerged from a study of identical twins' blood T cells. The germline V gene encodes CDR1 LNHNV and CDR2 YYDKDF (reference sequence). V shed 7 bases and J 2 bases; nucleotides not matched to a gene: 2. The CDR3 totals 13 residues. TCRdb fed the 5' RACE reads into MiXCR, producing one record per CDR3 protein. The repertoire holds 350,000 to 400,000 distinct CDR3 sequences, with roughly 30% as singletons. This sequence originates from a woman aged 18-49 years in good health. This chain joins TRBV15 and TRBJ2-1, with 7 positions matching TRBD2. Sequencing input: PBMCs. CDR3 in amino acids: CATTSGAYNEQFF. The DNA of the CDR3 is TGTGCCACCACCAGCGGGGCCTACAATGAGCAGTTCTTC.